The source of this TCR beta chain is a study of early T cells in non-severe SARS-CoV-2 infection. Across the whole study: Sequencing of bulk RNA from unsorted whole blood was done, without chain pairing.

The CDR3 has 13 amino acids. Germline V gene sequence: CDR1 DFQATT, CDR2 SNEGSKA (reference sequence). Trimming took off 2 bases at V and 1 base at J, with 8 bases between the two ends. General study points: Missing private and CD4 specificities, VDJdb matching favored anti-spike CD8 responses.

With respect to this clonotype: Its target is not known.

The protocol attached unique molecular identifiers to individual cDNA molecules. Via MiXCR, TCRdb re-called the 5' RACE reads, giving one row per CDR3 protein. The table shows 88,000 or so distinct CDR3 sequences, with about 15% occurring only once. The rearrangement joins TRBV20-1 to TRBJ1-1, with D hard to call. The receptor was isolated from an adult who was a healthcare worker with PCR-confirmed SARS-CoV-2 infection or an uninfected control (not recorded which). Sample: whole blood. CDR3 loop: CSARWRANTEAFF. Here the CDR3 DNA reads TGCAGTGCTAGATGGCGGGCGAACACTGAAGCTTTCTTT.